This T cell receptor (beta chain) was obtained from a study of T-cell memory formation after mild COVID-19. Whole-study context: Each donor largely had its own TCR clusters.

MiXCR was run by TCRdb on the 5' RACE reads, yielding one entry per CDR3 protein. The data contain roughly 300,000 distinct CDR3 sequences, roughly an eighth of them seen just once; the ten biggest clones take up approximately 21%. Between the trimmed V and J ends, which lost 6 bases and 6 bases, there was a span of 9 bases. The CDR3 has 12 residues. This clonotype occurred a few times. The clonotype comes from a young man who had mild COVID-19 (a few samples of this study predate the infection). Cell type and time point are not known. The V gene is TRBV12-3 or TRBV12-4, the J gene TRBJ1-5; D gene ambiguous. The sequenced sample was PBMCs or a T cell subset sorted from them (not recorded which). The CDR3 reads CASSVVVQPQHF. CDR3 nucleotide sequence: TGTGCCAGCAGCGTCGTGGTTCAGCCCCAGCATTTT.